The 21 T cell receptor beta chains presented below share a single source sample, sequenced in a study of vaccination effects on CD4 cells after COVID-19. ViraFEST expansion of antigen-specific CD4+ T cells with viral peptide pools preceded sequencing. Culturing for roughly 9 days preceded CD4+ T cell isolation. Two-dose BNT162b2 or mRNA-1273 vaccination was given to participants. Some clones are missing from TCRdb's copy, which holds only in-frame ones; the method was immunoSEQ multiplex PCR. In the table there are some 34,000 clones, approximately 82% of which are singletons. These receptors lack a known antigen. The sequences come from CD4+ T cells from PBMCs cultured with HCoV-NL63 spike peptides, collected after COVID-19 vaccination. The receptors derive from a human donor who received a COVID-19 vaccine. Some clones in this sample may be carry-over from other donors' samples.

The chain joins TRBV5-1 to TRBJ1-4; no reliable D call. The V gene's germline CDR1 is SGHRS and CDR2 YFSETQ. V dropped 3 bases and J dropped 5 bases, with 8 bases sitting between them. The CDR3 extends over 13 amino acids. The CDR3: CASSWALNEKLFF. CDR3 nucleotides: TGCGCCAGCAGCTGGGCGTTAAATGAAAAACTGTTTTTT.

The J gene is TRBJ2-5, the V gene TRBV19; 8 positions agree with TRBD1. J was trimmed by 2 bases and V by 6 bases; bases with no gene match: 8. The germline V gene encodes CDR1 LNHDA and CDR2 SQIVND (reference sequence). The CDR3 contains 15 residues. CDR3: CASSRGQGVQETQYF. CDR3 DNA: TGTGCCAGTAGCAGAGGACAGGGAGTTCAAGAGACCCAGTACTTC.

This clone has a handful of counts. The chain links TRBV4-1 to TRBJ2-7; D perhaps matches TRBD1 (6 bases). The CDR3 runs to 14 residues. Trimming took off 3 bases at V and 7 bases at J, with 16 bases between the two ends. Germline V gene lookup returns CDR1 MGHRA and CDR2 YSYEKL. CDR3 amino acids: CASSHMSTGYEQYV. CDR3 coding DNA: TGCGCCAGCAGCCACATGAGTACAGGGTATGAGCAGTACGTC.

The chain couples TRBV5-1 to TRBJ2-1; 13 bases line up with TRBD2. The length of the CDR3 is 15 residues. CDR1 and CDR2 (germline): SGHRS, YFSETQ. V shed 1 base, J shed 7 bases, and the junction held 2 bases outside the gene matches. The CDR3 protein is CASSLTSGGVNEQFF. The DNA of the CDR3 is TGCGCCAGCAGCTTGACTAGCGGGGGGGTAAATGAGCAGTTCTTC.

The chain carries TRBV28 and TRBJ1-2; weak D call: TRBD1 (6 bases). The CDR3 has 13 residues. V dropped 6 bases and J dropped 4 bases, with 12 bases sitting between them. Looked up from germline, CDR1 is MDHEN and CDR2 is SYDVKM. The CDR3 spells CASREGGIYGYTF. The CDR3 nucleotides read TGTGCCAGCAGGGAAGGGGGTATCTATGGCTACACCTTC.

This rearrangement joins TRBV7-3 to TRBJ2-3, with a tentative D call TRBD2 (6 bases). The CDR3 is 15 amino acids. Looked up from germline, CDR1 is SGHTA and CDR2 is FQGTGA. The V and J ends lost 3 bases and 2 bases respectively, with 12 bases between them. As DNA, the CDR3 is TGTGCCAGCAGCTTCGGGGGTCAAGTCACAGATACGCAGTATTTT. It translates to CASSFGGQVTDTQYF.

V and J are TRBV19 and TRBJ1-1; 9 positions agree with TRBD1. Germline assignment: CDR1 LNHDA and CDR2 SQIVND (reference sequence). The CDR3 contains 12 residues. The junction had 3 bases not matched to a gene; V was cut back by 6 bases and J by 7 bases. The CDR3 here is CASSRDRDEAFF. The DNA for the CDR3 is TGTGCCAGTAGCCGGGACAGGGATGAAGCTTTCTTT. The full variable domain, in which reference TRBV19 and TRBJ1-1 provide the parts outside the CDR3, is DGGITQSPKYLFRKEGQNVTLSCEQNLNHDAMYWYRQDPGQGLRLIYYSQIVNDFQKGDIAEGYSVSREKKESFPLTVTSAQKNPTAFYLCASSRDRDEAFFGQGTRLTVV.

This chain uses TRBV4-3 with TRBJ2-3, with D perhaps being TRBD1 or TRBD2 (5 bases each). Trimming shortened V by 1 base and J by 3 bases, and 11 bases separated the two germline ends. CDR3 size: 15 residues. Germline-derived CDR1 and CDR2 are LGHNA and YSLEER. The CDR3 loop reads CASSQGSWGTDTQYF. In DNA, the CDR3 is TGCGCCAGCAGCCAAGGGTCCTGGGGGACAGATACGCAGTATTTT.

The chain carries TRBV7-2 and TRBJ2-5; D is undetermined. CDR1 is SGHTA, CDR2 FQGNSA, per germline. The CDR3 is 17 amino acids. Trimming took 1 base from V and 2 from J, leaving 17 bases between them. CDR3 residues: CASSLGLGSNPQETQYF. DNA for the CDR3: TGTGCCAGCAGCTTAGGGTTAGGGTCCAACCCACAAGAGACCCAGTACTTC. Full variable domain (missing parts from reference TRBV7-2 and TRBJ2-5): GAGVSQSPSNKVTEKGKDVELRCDPISGHTALYWYRQSLGQGLEFLIYFQGNSAPDKSGLPSDRFSAERTGGSVSTLTIQRTQQEDSAVYLCASSLGLGSNPQETQYFGPGTRLLVL.

J is TRBJ2-3 and V is TRBV25-1, with 9 bases fitting TRBD2. The germline V gene encodes CDR1 MGHDK and CDR2 SYGVNS. The junction had 10 bases not matched to a gene; V was cut back by 4 bases and J by 5 bases. The CDR3 consists of 16 residues. The CDR3 protein is CASSALAGGHRDTQYF. The CDR3 DNA sequence: TGTGCCAGCAGTGCTCTCGCGGGGGGGCATAGAGATACGCAGTATTTT.

This chain joins TRBV5-8 and TRBJ1-2; D is undetermined. The CDR3 spans 13 residues. Germline CDR1 and CDR2: SGHTS and YDEGEE. The ends were cut back, 0 bases at V and 6 bases at J, with 9 bases in the middle. The CDR3 sequence is CASSLAHYDGYTF. The DNA for the CDR3 is TGTGCCAGCAGCTTGGCTCATTACGATGGCTACACCTTC.

The chain is built from TRBV7-2 and TRBJ2-2, with TRBD1 identical over 10 bases. CDR1 and CDR2 (germline): SGHTA, FQGNSA. The CDR3 consists of 15 residues. Germline trimming cut 1 base from V and 5 bases from J; bases unmatched to any gene: 1. In nucleotides, the CDR3 is TGTGCCAGCAGCTTAGGGGACAGGGGAACCGGGGAGCTGTTTTTT. Translation gives CASSLGDRGTGELFF. Full variable domain (missing parts from reference TRBV7-2 and TRBJ2-2): GAGVSQSPSNKVTEKGKDVELRCDPISGHTALYWYRQSLGQGLEFLIYFQGNSAPDKSGLPSDRFSAERTGGSVSTLTIQRTQQEDSAVYLCASSLGDRGTGELFFGEGSRLTVL.

The chain has TRBV28 and TRBJ2-3, with 10 bases fitting TRBD2. In germline, CDR1 is MDHEN, CDR2 SYDVKM. J lost 4 bases, V lost 2 bases, and 3 bases had no gene match. This CDR3 region has 15 residues. CDR3 DNA sequence: TGTGCCAGCAGTTTACCTAGCGGGGGATCAGATACGCAGTATTTT. Encoded protein: CASSLPSGGSDTQYF.

This rearrangement joins TRBV9 to TRBJ2-5; D is perhaps TRBD2 (6 bases). This CDR3 comprises 14 residues. Germline assignment: CDR1 SGDLS and CDR2 YYNGEE. V shed 0 bases and J shed 8 bases, with 14 bases lying between them. The CDR3 nucleotides are TGTGCCAGCAGCGTAGTCCCTAGCGTAGAAACCCAGTACTTC. Translated: CASSVVPSVETQYF.

V and J are TRBV6-5 and TRBJ1-2, with D possibly matching TRBD1 (6 bases). The CDR3 is made up of 15 amino acids. Germline assignment: CDR1 MNHEY and CDR2 SVGAGI. Trimming stripped 5 bases from V and 7 bases from J, with 20 bases between. CDR3 amino acids: CASSPRLGGAGGYTF. In DNA, the CDR3 is TGTGCCAGCAGTCCCCGTCTCGGGGGCGCGGGTGGCTACACCTTC.

This clone appeared a single time. V and J are TRBV18 and TRBJ1-1, with TRBD1 as a possible D gene (6 bases). The CDR3 extends over 15 amino acids. Trimming pared 0 bases from V and 8 bases from J, leaving 16 bases between. Germline V gene lookup returns CDR1 KGHSH and CDR2 LQKENI. CDR3 in amino acids: CASSPPGQGKTEAFF. Here the CDR3 DNA reads TGTGCCAGCTCACCACCGGGACAAGGAAAAACGGAAGCTTTCTTT.

This clone was observed a single time. The chain couples TRBV5-6 to TRBJ1-1; the D is unclear. CDR1 and CDR2 from the germline V gene are SGHDT and YYEEEE. V was trimmed by 1 base and J by 3 bases, leaving 16 bases between them. The CDR3 totals 16 residues. Here the CDR3 reads CASSLLYAGLDTEAFF. The CDR3 nucleotides are TGTGCCAGCAGCTTGTTATATGCCGGGCTGGACACTGAAGCTTTCTTT.

The gene calls are TRBV5-1 and TRBJ2-5, with 9 bases that match TRBD1. With V trimmed by 2 bases and J by 4 bases, 9 bases remained unmatched. Germline CDR1 reads SGHRS; CDR2 reads YFSETQ. The CDR3 loop spans 16 amino acids. The CDR3 spells CASSFGVGQGLETQYF. CDR3 DNA sequence: TGCGCCAGCAGCTTTGGGGTTGGACAGGGGTTAGAGACCCAGTACTTC.

The chain has TRBV3-1 (or the pseudogene TRBV3-2) and TRBJ2-1, with D unclear. The germline V gene has CDR1 LGHDT and CDR2 YNNKEL (reference sequence). V was pared by 4 bases and J by 4 bases, with 5 bases between. CDR3 size: 12 residues. The CDR3 sequence: CASSRRYNEQFF. The CDR3, as DNA: TGTGCCAGCAGCCGACGATACAATGAGCAGTTCTTC.

The chain joins TRBV3-1 (or the pseudogene TRBV3-2) to TRBJ2-5, with D perhaps matching TRBD2 (6 bases). Trimming left V 0 bases short and J 5 bases short, with 16 bases between. Germline lookup yields CDR1 LGHDT and CDR2 YNNKEL (reference sequence). This CDR3 contains 16 residues. In DNA form, the CDR3 reads TGTGCCAGCAGCCAAGATCCCCTAGCGAGGGCGGAGACCCAGTACTTC. Translation: CASSQDPLARAETQYF.

This chain links TRBV20-1 with TRBJ1-4; D uncertain. The CDR3 loop spans 12 amino acids. V lost 3 bases and J 8 bases, leaving 10 bases between the germline ends. The germline V gene encodes CDR1 DFQATT and CDR2 SNEGSKA (reference sequence). The CDR3 protein is CSASRPGEKLFF. CDR3 in DNA: TGCAGTGCTAGTCGACCGGGCGAAAAACTGTTTTTT.